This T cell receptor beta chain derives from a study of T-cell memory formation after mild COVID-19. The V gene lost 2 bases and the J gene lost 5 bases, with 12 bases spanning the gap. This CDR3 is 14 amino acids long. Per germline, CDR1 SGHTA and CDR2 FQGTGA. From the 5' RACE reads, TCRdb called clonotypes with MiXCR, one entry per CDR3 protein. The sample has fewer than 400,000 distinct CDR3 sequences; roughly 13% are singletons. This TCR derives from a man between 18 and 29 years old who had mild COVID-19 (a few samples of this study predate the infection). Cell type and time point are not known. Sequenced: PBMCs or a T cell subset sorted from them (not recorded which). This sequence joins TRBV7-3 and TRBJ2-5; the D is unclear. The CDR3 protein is CASSLGAIRETQYF. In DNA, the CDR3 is TGTGCCAGCAGCTTAGGTGCCATTCGGGAGACCCAGTACTTC.